This T cell receptor (beta chain) was sequenced for a study of blood T cells in healthy people across ages. Study results and caveats: Roughly linear age-related decline in beta diversity appeared, significant by age around 36.

A second PCR of 7 to 11 cycles used a sample-barcoded 5' primer and a J-beta primer mix. The template-switch adaptor, which had 12 random nucleotides, put a tag on each cDNA molecule. Each CDR3 protein gets one entry after TCRdb re-called the 5' RACE reads with MiXCR. This sample has some 710,000 distinct CDR3 sequences, with approximately 21% found just once. CDR1 is SNHLY, CDR2 FYNNEI, per germline. The V and J ends lost 0 bases and 4 bases respectively, with 15 bases between them. This CDR3 is 16 amino acids long. As to this clonotype: The antigen remains undetermined.

Material for sequencing was blood. This chain connects TRBV2 to TRBJ2-5; D unresolved. This receptor was taken from an older man in good health. The CDR3 coding sequence is TGTGCCAGCAGTGAAGCACTAACATGGGCGCGAGAGACCCAGTACTTC. Translation: CASSEALTWARETQYF.